These T cell receptor beta chains were read from a single sample in a study of shared clonotypes between healthy human individuals. The data were produced by immunoSEQ multiplex PCR, yet TCRdb's version contains in-frame clones alone and is incomplete. The data contain hundreds of thousands of clones, roughly 96% of them singletons. The sequencing input was naive CD8+ T cells sorted from blood. The receptor set was obtained from a man aged 25 to 45 in good health. Both conserved end residues are part of each CDR3. The D gene is left open where the match is weak. Clone size is stated in some rows and not others, as once, few, many or a class when expanded.

V gene	clone size	D gene	J gene	CDR3 protein	CDR3 DNA
TRBV7-2	-	-	TRBJ2-7	CASSLWRGTYEQYF	TGTGCCAGTAGCTTATGGCGAGGCACTTACGAGCAGTACTTC
TRBV13	-	-	TRBJ2-1	CASSSETLGNEQFF	TGTGCCAGCAGCTCCGAAACATTGGGCAATGAGCAGTTCTTC
TRBV9	-	-	TRBJ2-5	CASSVEGGAETQYF	TGTGCCAGCAGCGTAGAGGGGGGGGCGGAGACCCAGTACTTC
TRBV20-1	-	-	TRBJ2-7	CSARASYEQYF	TGCAGTGCTAGGGCCTCCTACGAGCAGTACTTC
TRBV27	-	TRBD1	TRBJ1-5	CASSLTGGSNQPQHF	TGTGCCAGCAGTTTAACAGGGGGCAGCAATCAGCCCCAGCATTTT
TRBV2	once	TRBD1	TRBJ2-5	CASIFRDRGRETQYF	TGTGCCAGCATTTTCCGGGACAGGGGGCGGGAGACCCAGTACTTC
TRBV4-1	-	-	TRBJ2-7	CASSQVTDYEQYF	TGCGCCAGCAGCCAAGTTACAGACTACGAGCAGTACTTC
TRBV27	-	-	TRBJ2-7	CASSPRGGVSYEQYF	TGTGCCAGCAGTCCCAGGGGTGGGGTCTCCTACGAGCAGTACTTC
TRBV5-6	-	-	TRBJ2-3	CASSLGGRRDTQYF	TGTGCCAGCAGCTTGGGGGGACGGCGAGATACGCAGTATTTT
TRBV7-9	once	-	TRBJ1-1	CASTAEGNTEAFF	TGTGCCAGCACTGCGGAGGGGAACACTGAAGCTTTCTTT
TRBV2	-	-	TRBJ1-3	CASQGYGNTIYF	TGTGCCAGCCAGGGCTATGGAAACACCATATATTTT
TRBV12-2	-	-	TRBJ1-3	CASRYQHLAGGGNTIYF	TGTGCAAGTCGCTATCAACATCTCGCAGGGGGTGGAAACACCATATATTTT
TRBV7-9	once	-	TRBJ2-6	CASSLVGGESSGANVLTF	TGTGCCAGCAGCTTAGTTGGAGGGGAAAGCTCTGGGGCCAACGTCCTGACTTTC
TRBV6-1	once	-	TRBJ2-7	CASSGLLRGISYEQYF	TGTGCCAGCAGTGGACTCCTTAGAGGAATTAGCTACGAGCAGTACTTC
TRBV28	-	-	TRBJ1-3	CASSFPGEGNTIYF	TGTGCCAGCAGTTTCCCTGGGGAAGGAAACACCATATATTTT
TRBV9	-	-	TRBJ2-1	CASDPEGGAYNEQFF	TGTGCCAGCGACCCCGAGGGGGGGGCCTACAATGAGCAGTTCTTC
TRBV6-5	-	-	TRBJ2-7	CASSYFRDPPYEQYF	TGTGCCAGCAGTTACTTCAGGGATCCCCCCTACGAGCAGTACTTC
TRBV15	-	-	TRBJ1-2	CATSRAWGATNYGYTF	TGTGCCACCAGCAGAGCCTGGGGGGCCACTAACTATGGCTACACCTTC
TRBV21-1	-	-	TRBJ1-1	CASTLKNTEAFF	TGTGCCAGCACCCTCAAGAACACTGAAGCTTTCTTT
TRBV27	-	TRBD2	TRBJ2-7	CATSTLFEREGQSGYEQYF	TGTGCCACCTCCACATTGTTTGAGCGGGAGGGCCAATCTGGCTACGAGCAGTACTTC
TRBV5-4	-	TRBD2	TRBJ2-1	CASSFLAENNEQFF	TGTGCCAGCAGCTTTCTAGCGGAAAACAATGAGCAGTTCTTC
TRBV6-5	-	-	TRBJ2-5	CASSYARVSGETQYF	TGTGCCAGCAGTTACGCCCGCGTTTCGGGGGAGACCCAGTACTTC
TRBV4-3	-	TRBD2	TRBJ2-1	CASSQDHSASGGAEQFF	TGCGCCAGCAGCCAAGATCATTCGGCTAGCGGGGGGGCGGAGCAGTTCTTC
TRBV11-2	once	TRBD2	TRBJ2-1	CASASVVSGRAYEQFF	TGTGCCAGCGCATCCGTCGTCAGCGGGAGGGCTTATGAGCAGTTCTTC
TRBV28	-	-	TRBJ2-1	CASSRGLNEQFF	TGTGCCAGCAGCCGGGGGCTCAATGAGCAGTTCTTC
TRBV7-9	-	-	TRBJ2-1	CASSESNSYNEQFF	TGTGCCAGCAGCGAATCCAACTCCTACAATGAGCAGTTCTTC
TRBV7-8	-	-	TRBJ2-2	CASRVGGRTSGELFF	TGTGCCAGCAGGGTGGGTGGGAGAACATCCGGGGAGCTGTTTTTT
TRBV6-5	-	-	TRBJ1-1	CASSPSSAEAFF	TGTGCCAGCAGCCCCTCGAGCGCTGAAGCTTTCTTT
TRBV20-1	-	-	TRBJ2-1	CSASQIHEQFF	TGCAGTGCTAGCCAGATACATGAGCAGTTCTTC
TRBV7-9	-	TRBD1	TRBJ2-2	CASSLNNRGGELFF	TGTGCCAGCAGCTTGAACAACAGGGGAGGGGAGCTGTTTTTT
TRBV9	few	-	TRBJ2-7	CASSEGEGLDEQYF	TGTGCCAGCAGTGAGGGGGAAGGATTGGACGAGCAGTACTTC
TRBV7-6	-	-	TRBJ2-1	CASSLADGKQFF	TGTGCCAGCAGCTTAGCGGACGGGAAGCAGTTCTTC
TRBV7-8	-	-	TRBJ1-2	CASSLSREASGYTF	TGTGCCAGCAGCTTATCCAGGGAAGCATCGGGCTACACCTTC
TRBV13	-	-	TRBJ2-5	CASSPDRYQETQYF	TGTGCCAGCAGCCCTGACCGGTACCAAGAGACCCAGTACTTC
TRBV14	-	-	TRBJ2-7	CASSQEFRGYSSYEQYF	TGTGCCAGCAGCCAAGAATTTCGGGGCTATAGCTCCTACGAGCAGTACTTC
TRBV5-1	once	-	TRBJ2-7	CASRDFPEGGYEQYF	TGCGCCAGCAGGGACTTTCCTGAGGGGGGCTACGAGCAGTACTTC
TRBV27	-	-	TRBJ2-7	CASSLFPGLEQYF	TGTGCCAGCAGTTTATTCCCGGGGCTGGAGCAGTACTTC
TRBV7-9	-	TRBD1	TRBJ1-2	CASSLGGQGATNYGYTF	TGTGCCAGCAGCTTAGGAGGACAGGGAGCCACTAACTATGGCTACACCTTC
TRBV6-5	-	-	TRBJ1-2	CASSYSNGYGYTF	TGTGCCAGCAGTTACTCGAACGGCTATGGCTACACCTTC
TRBV5-1	-	-	TRBJ2-7	CASSLASATFYEQYF	TGCGCCAGCAGCTTGGCAAGCGCGACCTTCTACGAGCAGTACTTC
TRBV9	-	TRBD2	TRBJ2-7	CASSVGGLAGDEQYF	TGTGCCAGCAGCGTAGGAGGGCTAGCGGGAGACGAGCAGTACTTC
TRBV11-3	-	TRBD1	TRBJ2-5	CASSLRTGGQETQYF	TGTGCCAGCAGCTTACGGACAGGGGGACAAGAGACCCAGTACTTC
TRBV5-1	-	-	TRBJ1-1	CASSETGTHAEAFF	TGCGCCAGCAGCGAAACCGGGACCCACGCCGAAGCTTTCTTT
TRBV27	-	-	TRBJ2-7	CASSLQRAGRRDEQYF	TGTGCCAGCAGTCTTCAAAGGGCAGGAAGGCGAGACGAGCAGTACTTC
TRBV30	-	TRBD1	TRBJ2-7	CAWSVGQGYEQYF	TGTGCCTGGAGTGTAGGACAGGGATACGAGCAGTACTTC
TRBV27	-	TRBD1	TRBJ1-5	CASSLRGRGLIDSNQPQHF	TGTGCCAGCAGTTTAAGGGGCAGGGGGCTCATTGATAGCAATCAGCCCCAGCATTTT
TRBV7-6	-	TRBD2	TRBJ2-1	CASSYPGTSVPLSSYNEQFF	TGTGCCAGCAGTTACCCCGGGACTAGCGTCCCGTTGAGCTCCTACAATGAGCAGTTCTTC
TRBV4-3	-	-	TRBJ2-7	CASSQDSGVYEQYF	TGCGCCAGCAGCCAAGATTCAGGGGTCTACGAGCAGTACTTC